This passage covers 21 T cell receptor beta chains from one sample sequenced in a study of regulatory T cells. Study-level results: Regulatory T cells from CD3G-deficient patients were less diverse than autologous conventional CD4+ cells and control regulatory cells.

No antigens are known for them. Primers: 52 TRBV forward and 13 TRBJ reverse. TCRdb's table, derived via immunoSEQ multiplex PCR, lists solely in-frame clones and lacks some. Of about 3,900 clones in the sample, 75% to 95% are singletons; the top ten hold roughly 2.5%. Sequencing input: CD4+ Tregs sorted from blood. All receptors come from a child between 2 and 9 years old with CD3G deficiency.

The chain uses TRBV18 and TRBJ2-1, with 12 bases matching TRBD2. This CDR3 is built from 16 residues. The germline CDR1 and CDR2 sequences are KGHSH and LQKENI. Losses at the gene ends were 3 bases for V and 6 bases for J; bases not matched to a gene: 6. CDR3 sequence reads: CASSPGTSGPSNEQFF. As DNA, the CDR3 is TGTGCCAGCTCACCCGGGACTAGCGGGCCCTCCAATGAGCAGTTCTTC.

CDR3 sequence (DNA): TGTGCCAGCAGTGTCGGACTAGCGGTTATCACCGGGGAGCTGTTTTTT. This translates into CASSVGLAVITGELFF. V is TRBV6-1 and J is TRBJ2-2; 10 bases line up with TRBD2. V was clipped by 4 bases and J by 4 bases; unmatched bases: 6. In germline, CDR1 is MNHNS, CDR2 SASEGT. The CDR3 sequence is 16 residues long.

V gene TRBV6-1 combines with J gene TRBJ2-7; D uncertain. The CDR3 extends over 13 amino acids. Germline loops: CDR1 MNHNS, CDR2 SASEGT. V shed 1 base and J shed 0 bases, with 4 bases lying between them. The CDR3 DNA reads as TGTGCCAGCAGTGAAGGGGGCTCCTACGAGCAGTACTTC. Its translation is CASSEGGSYEQYF.

The gene calls are TRBV10-3 and TRBJ1-1; 8 bases are a match to TRBD1. From germline, CDR1 is ENHRY and CDR2 SYGVKD. This CDR3 is built from 13 residues. V lost 6 bases and J lost 4; bases outside the gene matches: 4. In DNA form, the CDR3 reads TGTGCCATCAGATCAGGGGGCGGCACTGAAGCTTTCTTT. Translation: CAIRSGGGTEAFF.

The chain has TRBV6-1 and TRBJ2-4; the match to TRBD1 covers 8 bases. After removal of 4 bases from V and 0 bases from J, the junction contained 5 bases not matched to a gene. The CDR3 length is 16 residues. Per the germline V gene, CDR1 is MNHNS and CDR2 is SASEGT. The CDR3 is CASSALGQVAKNIQYF. The CDR3 DNA reads as TGTGCCAGCAGTGCCCTGGGACAGGTAGCCAAAAACATTCAGTACTTC.

This rearrangement joins TRBV5-1 to TRBJ2-2; D is possibly TRBD1 (5 bases). V was shortened by 1 base and J by 6 bases, with 13 bases between the two germline ends. Germline V lookup: CDR1 SGHRS, CDR2 YFSETQ. The CDR3 sequence is 15 residues long. The CDR3 coding sequence is TGCGCCAGCAGCTTGATCGGCCTCAGGGCCGGGGAGCTGTTTTTT. Protein: CASSLIGLRAGELFF.

The V gene is TRBV28, the J gene TRBJ2-1, with unresolved D. This CDR3 is 13 amino acids long. Per germline, CDR1 MDHEN and CDR2 SYDVKM. V was trimmed by 5 bases and J by 9 bases, leaving 14 bases between them. The CDR3 region has the DNA TGTGCCAGCAGTGGCGGCGGCCGGCGTGAGCAGTTCTTC. It translates to CASSGGGRREQFF.

The V call is TRBV28, the J call TRBJ1-2; D is undetermined. The length of the CDR3 is 13 residues. CDR1 MDHEN and CDR2 SYDVKM come from the germline V gene. The V gene lost 3 bases and the J gene lost 8 bases, with 13 bases spanning the gap. The CDR3 coding sequence is TGTGCCAGCAGTTTCCCCCAGAGGCGAGGCTACACCTTC. Translation gives CASSFPQRRGYTF.

This chain uses TRBV6-1 with TRBJ2-5, with no clear D. This CDR3 spans 12 amino acids. V was cut by 6 bases and J by 5 bases, with 10 bases left in between. Looked up from germline, CDR1 is MNHNS and CDR2 is SASEGT. The CDR3, as DNA: TGTGCCAGCAGCCTACAAGGGGAGACCCAGTACTTC. Amino acid sequence: CASSLQGETQYF.

J is TRBJ1-2 and V is TRBV28, with 7 bases fitting TRBD1. The CDR3 runs 14 residues. J gave up 0 bases and V 6 bases, and 4 bases lay outside the gene matches. Germline assignment: CDR1 MDHEN and CDR2 SYDVKM. CDR3 loop: CASSRDRANYGYTF. The CDR3 bases are TGTGCCAGCAGCCGGGACAGAGCTAACTATGGCTACACCTTC.

Here the CDR3 DNA reads TGTGCCAGCAGTCTCCACGGGGGTGGGAATAGCAATCAGCCCCAGCATTTT. Its protein is CASSLHGGGNSNQPQHF. V is TRBV28 and J is TRBJ1-5, with a possible D match to TRBD1 (5 bases). V gave up 5 bases and J gave up 0 bases, with 17 bases separating them. Germline V gives CDR1 MDHEN, CDR2 SYDVKM. The CDR3 totals 17 residues.

This clone is a singleton in its sample. The CDR3 loop is CASSLDGSGRGETQYF. The CDR3 coding sequence is TGTGCCAGCAGCTTAGACGGCAGCGGGAGGGGGGAGACCCAGTACTTC. The J gene is TRBJ2-5, the V gene TRBV7-9, with TRBD2 matching 10 bases. Trimming removed 1 base from V and 5 bases from J; junction bases left unmatched: 7. Germline CDR1 is SEHNR and CDR2 is FQNEAQ (reference sequence). This CDR3 is built from 16 residues.

As DNA, the CDR3 is TGTGCCAGCAGTTCCGCCACCGGGGAGCTGTTTTTT. It yields the protein CASSSATGELFF. This sequence joins TRBV6-5 and TRBJ2-2; no clear D gene. V lost 4 bases to trimming and J lost 4 bases, with 4 bases between them. The CDR3 is made up of 12 amino acids. Germline-derived CDR1 and CDR2 are MNHEY and SVGAGI.

The chain is built from TRBV11-2 and TRBJ2-3; 8 nucleotides line up with TRBD2. The CDR3 sequence is 16 residues long. The germline CDR1 and CDR2 sequences are SGHAT and FQNNGV. J lost 6 bases, V lost 2 bases, and 10 bases had no gene match. In DNA, the CDR3 is TGTGCCAGCAGCTTAACCACGGGGGGGGCAAGGGATACGCAGTATTTT. This sequence encodes CASSLTTGGARDTQYF.

The V gene is TRBV6-1, the J gene TRBJ1-5; 7 nucleotides agree with TRBD1. Germline CDR1 and CDR2: MNHNS and SASEGT. The CDR3 sequence is 15 residues long. Trimming at V came to 6 bases and at J to 2 bases, leaving 7 bases not matched to a gene. This CDR3 reads CASRYRGLGNQPQHF. The DNA for the CDR3 is TGTGCCAGCAGATACAGGGGACTTGGCAATCAGCCCCAGCATTTT.

The chain employs TRBV28 and TRBJ2-7; 10 positions agree with TRBD1. This CDR3 is 15 amino acids long. With V trimmed by 4 bases and J by 5 bases, 8 bases remained unmatched. The germline gives CDR1 MDHEN, CDR2 SYDVKM. This chain's CDR3 is CASSSPGQGGDEQYF. The CDR3 DNA is TGTGCCAGCAGTTCCCCCGGACAGGGGGGGGACGAGCAGTACTTC. Using reference TRBV28 and TRBJ2-7 for the parts outside the CDR3, the full variable domain is DVKVTQSSRYLVKRTGEKVFLECVQDMDHENMFWYRQDPGLGLRLIYFSYDVKMKEKGDIPEGYSVSREKKERFSLILESASTNQTSMYLCASSSPGQGGDEQYFGPGTRLTVT.

This clone was seen once. In DNA, the CDR3 is TGTGCCAGCAGCTTACGGGATACGCAGTATTTT. Its protein product is CASSLRDTQYF. The V and J genes are TRBV7-9 and TRBJ2-3; unclear D gene. Germline loops: CDR1 SEHNR, CDR2 FQNEAQ (reference sequence). The CDR3 totals 11 residues. Trimming shortened V by 2 bases and J by 6 bases, and 3 bases separated the two germline ends.

This chain links TRBV5-1 with TRBJ2-3, with D maybe TRBD2 (6 bases). The CDR3 is 15 residues long. Trimming cost V 4 bases and J 2 bases, with 14 bases left between them. Germline values: CDR1 SGHRS, CDR2 YFSETQ. The CDR3 is CASSVSGPDTDTQYF. CDR3 in DNA: TGCGCCAGCAGCGTTAGCGGACCGGACACAGATACGCAGTATTTT. Full variable domain (remainder filled in from reference TRBV5-1 and TRBJ2-3): KAGVTQTPRYLIKTRGQQVTLSCSPISGHRSVSWYQQTPGQGLQFLFEYFSETQRNKGNFPGRFSGRQFSNSRSEMNVSTLELGDSALYLCASSVSGPDTDTQYFGPGTRLTVL.

The chain is built from TRBV5-1 and TRBJ1-1; D perhaps matches TRBD1 (6 bases). V was cut by 0 bases and J by 0 bases, with 9 bases left in between. The CDR3 contains 15 residues. Germline CDR1 and CDR2: SGHRS and YFSETQ. CDR3 nucleotide sequence: TGCGCCAGCAGCTTGGCCGACAGGTTGAACACTGAAGCTTTCTTT. Its translation is CASSLADRLNTEAFF. Complete variable domain (other parts from reference TRBV5-1 and TRBJ1-1): KAGVTQTPRYLIKTRGQQVTLSCSPISGHRSVSWYQQTPGQGLQFLFEYFSETQRNKGNFPGRFSGRQFSNSRSEMNVSTLELGDSALYLCASSLADRLNTEAFFGQGTRLTVV.

The chain is built from TRBV5-1 and TRBJ2-2, with a tentative D call TRBD1 (6 bases). CDR3 size: 14 residues. CDR1 and CDR2 from the germline V gene are SGHRS and YFSETQ. The V gene lost 5 bases and the J gene lost 4 bases, with 12 bases spanning the gap. CDR3 nucleotide sequence: TGCGCCAGCAGATTCACAGGGTCCACCGGGGAGCTGTTTTTT. Amino acid sequence: CASRFTGSTGELFF.

CDR3 region: CASSQGNDGYEQYF. CDR3 DNA sequence: TGTGCCAGCAGTCAGGGGAATGATGGGTACGAGCAGTACTTC. The V gene is TRBV28, the J gene TRBJ2-7, with D possibly being TRBD1 (6 bases). CDR3 length: 14 residues. Deletions cut 5 bases from V and 4 bases from J, with 15 bases between. Germline V gene lookup returns CDR1 MDHEN and CDR2 SYDVKM.